The clone carrying this T cell receptor beta chain came up a few times. These data belong to a study of shared clonotypes between healthy human individuals. Data came from immunoSEQ multiplex PCR; TCRdb stores just in-frame clones and leaves some out. The data contain about a million clones, approximately 80% of them singletons. The length of the CDR3 is 13 residues. J was trimmed by 4 bases and V by 7 bases; bases with no gene match: 4. Germline V lookup: CDR1 MNHEY, CDR2 SMNVEV (reference sequence). The receptor was isolated from a man younger than 30 in good health. Specimen: memory CD4+ T cells sorted from blood. Subset indicated: CD45RA-negative fraction. The genes are TRBV27 and TRBJ1-3, with 7 bases aligning to TRBD1. For the CDR3, the DNA is TGTGCCAGCATTCCCAGGGGGGGAAACACCATATATTTT. Protein: CASIPRGGNTIYF.